These 23 T cell receptor beta chains originate from one sample sequenced in a study of T cells in women clearing cervical HPV infection. Produced via immunoSEQ multiplex PCR; TCRdb's table is partial and in-frame only. Recorded for this sample: about 48,000 clones. Sequencing used blood buffy coat. These receptors all stem from a woman aged 18-69 years with a cervical HPV16 infection that either progressed to CIN3+ or cleared (not recorded which).

Here the CDR3 reads CASSFAGHTEAFF. The sequenced CDR3 bases are TGTGCCAGCAGTTTCGCAGGGCACACTGAA. The chain is built from TRBV28 and TRBJ1-1; tentatively, D is TRBD1 (5 bases). The read falls 3 residues short of the CDR3 end, and the missing part is taken from the germline J gene. Between the trimmed V and J ends, which lost 3 bases and 3 bases, there was a span of 8 bases. CDR1 and CDR2 from the germline V gene are MDHEN and SYDVKM. CDR3 length: 13 amino acids. Combining the CDR3 with reference TRBV28 and TRBJ1-1 gives the whole variable domain DVKVTQSSRYLVKRTGEKVFLECVQDMDHENMFWYRQDPGLGLRLIYFSYDVKMKEKGDIPEGYSVSREKKERFSLILESASTNQTSMYLCASSFAGHTEAFFGQGTRLTVV.

A note on this clone: The CDR3 extends 3 residues past the end of the read, so its final part is completed from the germline J gene. The V gene is TRBV6-2 or TRBV6-3, the J gene TRBJ1-6; D may be TRBD1 (5 bases). V was shortened by 0 bases and J by 6 bases, with 9 bases between the two germline ends. The length of the CDR3 is 15 residues. Germline loops: CDR1 MNHEY, CDR2 SVGEGT. The sequenced part of the CDR3 DNA is TGTGCCAGCAGTTACTCTACCCAGGGTAATTCACCC. It is translated as CASSYSTQGNSP. In full, the CDR3 reads CASSYSTQGNSPLHF.

Remarks on this clone: Read data end 3 residues before the CDR3 end; the end is taken from the germline J gene. The rearrangement joins TRBV20-1 to TRBJ2-6, with D perhaps matching TRBD1 (5 bases). CDR3 size: 17 residues. Between the trimmed V and J ends, which lost 0 bases and 4 bases, there was a span of 16 bases. Germline V gives CDR1 DFQATT, CDR2 SNEGSKA (reference sequence). The covered CDR3 bases are TGCAGTGCTAGAGATTTCTCCCAGGGCACAGGGGCCAACGTC. Translation gives CSARDFSQGTGANV. The CDR3 reads in full as CSARDFSQGTGANVLTF.

Notes on this clone: The read falls 3 residues short of the CDR3 end, and the missing part is taken from the germline J gene. The gene calls are TRBV2 and TRBJ2-1; 8 bases match TRBD1. Germline V gene data show CDR1 as SNHLY and CDR2 as FYNNEI. The CDR3 extends over 14 amino acids. J lost 6 bases, V lost 3 bases, and 4 bases had no gene match. The CDR3 loop reads CASSDRTGFNEQFF. CDR3 DNA (partial): TGTGCCAGCAGTGACCGGACAGGGTTCAATGAG.

In regard to this clone: The DNA ends 3 residues before the CDR3 does, and the rest of the CDR3 is filled in from the germline J gene. This rearrangement joins TRBV11-2 to TRBJ2-5; TRBD1 aligns across 8 bases. Per germline, CDR1 SGHAT and CDR2 FQNNGV. Losses at the gene ends were 3 bases for V and 4 bases for J; bases not matched to a gene: 1. The CDR3 has 13 amino acids. The CDR3 here is CASSFGQGETQYF. The sequenced part of the CDR3 DNA is TGTGCCAGCAGCTTCGGACAGGGAGAGACC.

With respect to this clone: The CDR3 end is not reached by the read, which stops 3 residues before it; the germline J gene fills it in. The V call is TRBV19, the J call TRBJ2-5, with D tentatively TRBD1 (5 bases). The V end was cut by 1 base, the J end by 0 bases, with 9 bases between. The CDR3 has 15 amino acids. CDR1 is LNHDA, CDR2 SQIVND, per germline (reference sequence). CDR3 sequence: CASSIGAGYQETQYF. CDR3 DNA, as far as it was read: TGTGCCAGTAGTATAGGGGCAGGGTACCAAGAGACC.

A remark on this clone: The read gets to within 3 residues of the CDR3 end, and the germline J gene fills in the rest. J is TRBJ1-5 and V is TRBV6-2 or TRBV6-3; 7 nucleotides agree with TRBD1. Germline V CDR1 and CDR2: MNHEY, SVGEGT. This CDR3 has 13 residues. V gave up 6 bases and J gave up 3 bases; unmatched junction bases: 2. CDR3 DNA (partial): TGTGCCAGCAGCGACAGGGTCAATCAGCCC. This gives the protein CASSDRVNQP. The CDR3 in full is CASSDRVNQPQHF.

With regard to this clone: With the read ending 3 residues before the CDR3 end, the germline J gene is used to fill in that end. The chain has TRBV20-1 and TRBJ2-5; 10 bases are shared with TRBD2. The CDR3 loop spans 15 amino acids. The J segment lost 4 bases and the V segment lost 3 bases, leaving 8 bases of the junction unmatched. Germline CDR1 reads DFQATT; CDR2 reads SNEGSKA (reference sequence). CDR3 loop: CSASGLAGVVETQYF. The DNA read from the CDR3 is TGCAGTGCTAGTGGTCTAGCGGGAGTCGTAGAGACC.

On this clone: The CDR3 end is not reached by the read, which stops 3 residues before it; the germline J gene fills it in. The chain uses TRBV29-1 and TRBJ1-1; weak D call: TRBD1 (5 bases). This CDR3 has 11 amino acids. Germline V CDR1 and CDR2: SQVTM, ANQGSEA. The CDR3 spells CSVSGTGSAFF. The CDR3 DNA, read in part, is TGCAGCGTTAGTGGAACAGGCTCT.

On this clone itself: The CDR3 goes on 3 residues after the read ends, and that part is filled in from the germline J gene. This chain uses TRBV7-6 with TRBJ1-2; 9 bases align to TRBD1. Germline CDR1 SGHVS, CDR2 FNYEAQ. The CDR3 runs 14 residues. The trim removed 2 bases at V and 3 bases at J, leaving 1 base unmatched. Incomplete CDR3 DNA: TGTGCCAGCAGCTTACGGGACAGGGACTATGGC. Encoded protein: CASSLRDRDYG. The entire CDR3 is CASSLRDRDYGYTF. Full variable domain (outside the CDR3, taken from reference TRBV7-6 and TRBJ1-2): GAGVSQSPRYKVTKRGQDVALRCDPISGHVSLYWYRQALGQGPEFLTYFNYEAQQDKSGLPNDRFSAERPEGSISTLTIQRTEQRDSAMYRCASSLRDRDYGYTFGSGTRLTVV.

For this clone: The read gets to within 3 residues of the CDR3 end, and the germline J gene fills in the rest. The chain joins TRBV5-1 to TRBJ2-3; no reliable D call. Germline loops: CDR1 SGHRS, CDR2 YFSETQ. V was clipped by 3 bases and J by 1 base, with 15 bases between them. This CDR3 has 16 residues. CDR3 DNA (partial): TGCGCCAGCAGCTCCGTATTAAGAAGGGGCACAGATACG. Its translation is CASSSVLRRGTDT. The entire CDR3 protein reads CASSSVLRRGTDTQYF. Combining the CDR3 with reference TRBV5-1 and TRBJ2-3 gives the whole variable domain KAGVTQTPRYLIKTRGQQVTLSCSPISGHRSVSWYQQTPGQGLQFLFEYFSETQRNKGNFPGRFSGRQFSNSRSEMNVSTLELGDSALYLCASSSVLRRGTDTQYFGPGTRLTVL.

Comments on this clone: Read coverage stops 3 residues before the CDR3 terminus; the germline J gene supplies the remainder. The gene calls are TRBV6-1 and TRBJ2-2; D is unresolved. This CDR3 contains 12 residues. CDR1 and CDR2 (germline): MNHNS, SASEGT. The CDR3 DNA, read in part, is TGTGCCAGCAGTGACCACCATCGGGTG. Residues: CASSDHHRV. The complete CDR3 protein is CASSDHHRVLFF.

Notes on this clone: The observed sequence ends 3 residues before the CDR3 terminus, with the missing tail filled in from the germline J gene. The chain links TRBV28 to TRBJ2-7; 8 nucleotides match TRBD2. V gave up 5 bases and J gave up 1 base; unmatched junction bases: 7. This CDR3 is 15 amino acids long. Germline V gives CDR1 MDHEN, CDR2 SYDVKM. CDR3 DNA, as far as it was read: TGTGCCAGCAGTCAAACCGGGACTAGGTCCTACGAG. Amino acid sequence: CASSQTGTRSYE. The full CDR3 sequence reads CASSQTGTRSYEQYF.

The CDR3 DNA, read in part, is TGCAGTGCTAGAAGCGCGGTCGGGGGGCGGGGTGGC. It translates to CSARSAVGGRGG. The full CDR3 sequence reads CSARSAVGGRGGYTF. The chain has TRBV20-1 and TRBJ1-2; a weak D match, TRBD1 (6 bases). Sequencing ends 3 residues short of the CDR3 end; the germline J gene provides the rest. The length of the CDR3 is 15 residues. V lost 2 bases and J 7 bases, leaving 20 bases between the germline ends. Germline assignment: CDR1 DFQATT and CDR2 SNEGSKA (reference sequence).

As to this clone: The read halts 3 residues ahead of the CDR3 end, with the missing end drawn from the germline J gene. The gene calls are TRBV5-4 and TRBJ2-7, with 11 bases matching TRBD1. Germline values: CDR1 SGHNT, CDR2 YYREEE (reference sequence). There are 15 residues in the CDR3. J was trimmed by 6 bases and V by 0 bases; bases with no gene match: 5. The CDR3: CASSLGGTGGSEQYF. Incomplete CDR3 DNA: TGTGCCAGCAGCTTGGGAGGGACAGGGGGGAGCGAG.

Concerning this clone: The read stops 3 residues short of the end of the CDR3; the missing end is completed from the germline J gene. The V gene is TRBV20-1, the J gene TRBJ2-3; 8 bases are shared with TRBD2. V was pared by 0 bases and J by 3 bases, with 8 bases of the junction left unmatched. Germline V gives CDR1 DFQATT, CDR2 SNEGSKA (reference sequence). The CDR3 is 16 residues long. The CDR3 reads CSAREPRASGTDTQYF. The sequenced part of the CDR3 DNA is TGCAGTGCTAGAGAACCCCGGGCTAGCGGGACAGATACG.

As concerns this clone: Coverage ceases 3 residues before the CDR3 finishes, and the germline J gene fills in the end. The chain recombines TRBV7-8 with TRBJ2-1, with 8 bases matching TRBD2. Per germline, CDR1 SGHVS and CDR2 FQNEAQ. The V and J ends lost 4 bases and 7 bases, in that order; junction bases with no gene match: 6. The CDR3 runs to 14 residues. The CDR3 spells CASSSGGPRNEQFF. CDR3 bases read: TGTGCCAGCAGCTCGGGGGGGCCAAGGAATGAG. The whole variable domain, filled in from reference TRBV7-8 and TRBJ2-1, reads GAGVSQSPRYKVAKRGQDVALRCDPISGHVSLFWYQQALGQGPEFLTYFQNEAQLDKSGLPSDRFFAERPEGSVSTLKIQRTQQEDSAVYLCASSSGGPRNEQFFGPGTRLTVL.

The CDR3 is CASSQDPNTDTQYF. The covered CDR3 bases are TGTGCCAGCAGCCAAGATCCTAACACAGATACG. The chain has TRBV3-1 (or the pseudogene TRBV3-2) and TRBJ2-3; D is ambiguous. Read data end 3 residues before the CDR3 end; the end is taken from the germline J gene. The V end was cut by 0 bases, the J end by 2 bases, with 6 bases between. The germline CDR1 and CDR2 sequences are LGHDT and YNNKEL (reference sequence). The CDR3 loop spans 14 amino acids.

With regard to this clone: The observed sequence ends 3 residues before the CDR3 terminus, with the missing tail filled in from the germline J gene. V is TRBV6-1 and J is TRBJ2-1, with D unclear. CDR3 length equals 16 residues. V gave up 1 base and J gave up 0 bases, with 10 bases separating them. CDR1 MNHNS and CDR2 SASEGT come from the germline V gene. Incomplete CDR3 DNA: TGTGCCAGCAGTGAAGTTTTCACCAGCTCCTACAATGAG. As protein: CASSEVFTSSYNE. The full CDR3 protein reads CASSEVFTSSYNEQFF.

The CDR3 DNA, read in part, is TGTGCCAGTAGTCCGGGACAGACCCCCCAGAGAGAGACC. It codes for CASSPGQTPQRET. The CDR3, in full, reads CASSPGQTPQRETQYF. The chain has TRBV19 and TRBJ2-5; 7 nucleotides match TRBD1. The read halts 3 residues ahead of the CDR3 end, with the missing end drawn from the germline J gene. Germline CDR1 reads LNHDA; CDR2 reads SQIVND (reference sequence). The J segment lost 4 bases and the V segment lost 5 bases, leaving 13 bases of the junction unmatched. The CDR3 is made up of 16 amino acids.

With regard to this clone: From the germline J gene comes the end of the CDR3, since the read stops 3 residues before it. The rearrangement links TRBV7-6 to TRBJ2-5, with D maybe TRBD1 (5 bases). The CDR3 covers 13 residues. Germline lookup yields CDR1 SGHVS and CDR2 FNYEAQ. V lost 5 bases, J lost 5 bases, and 12 bases lay in between. The CDR3 bases that were read are TGTGCCAGCAGCCCCCCTGGGGCGGAGACC. Its translation: CASSPPGAET. The whole CDR3 reads CASSPPGAETQYF. Combining the CDR3 with reference TRBV7-6 and TRBJ2-5 gives the whole variable domain GAGVSQSPRYKVTKRGQDVALRCDPISGHVSLYWYRQALGQGPEFLTYFNYEAQQDKSGLPNDRFSAERPEGSISTLTIQRTEQRDSAMYRCASSPPGAETQYFGPGTRLLVL.

As for this clone: The CDR3 end falls 3 residues outside the read, so it is completed with the germline J gene. V and J are TRBV6-1 and TRBJ2-7, with TRBD1 matching 7 bases. Trimming at V came to 2 bases and at J to 4 bases, leaving 8 bases not matched to a gene. The CDR3 is 15 amino acids. Per the germline V gene, CDR1 is MNHNS and CDR2 is SASEGT. Incomplete CDR3 DNA: TGTGCCAGCAGTGAATCTGGGTCAGGGGGATACGAG. Translating it yields CASSESGSGGYE. The full CDR3 sequence reads CASSESGSGGYEQYF.

With respect to this clone: The CDR3 end lies 3 residues beyond the end of the read and is filled in from the germline J gene. This sequence joins TRBV7-9 and TRBJ1-1; TRBD1 aligns across 7 bases. This CDR3 is built from 13 residues. The V gene's germline CDR1 is SEHNR and CDR2 FQNEAQ (reference sequence). V was clipped by 4 bases and J by 4 bases; unmatched bases: 3. The CDR3 DNA, read in part, is TGTGCCAGCAGCTCGACAGGGCTCACTGAA. Translating gives CASSSTGLTE. The complete CDR3 protein is CASSSTGLTEAFF.